This TCR beta chain stems from a study of cytomegalovirus exposure and HLA in healthy donors. Overall study results and limits: Information on immune exposure was restricted to one variable (CMV serostatus).

Details on this clone: Its antigen is not known.

Vbeta (60) and Jbeta (13) primers were used in the PCR. Measured with immunoSEQ multiplex PCR; TCRdb has only the in-frame clones, and not every one. The sample contains 130,000 to 150,000 clones, roughly 80% of which appear only once. CDR3 length equals 12 residues. Trimming at V came to 5 bases and at J to 5 bases, leaving 0 bases not matched to a gene. CDR1 and CDR2 (germline): SGHVS, FNYEAQ. The sequence was obtained from a middle-aged man in good health and CMV-seropositive. This rearrangement joins TRBV7-6 to TRBJ2-3; the match to TRBD2 covers 8 bases. Material for sequencing was PBMCs. The CDR3 DNA sequence: TGTGCCAGCAGCGCGGGAGGAGATACGCAGTATTTT. Protein product: CASSAGGDTQYF.